This TCR beta chain was obtained from a study of cytomegalovirus exposure and HLA in healthy donors. Findings and limits, study-wide: Presence/absence analyses rested on an assumption that sequencing depth was roughly uniform across donors.

PCR employed 60 Vbeta and 13 Jbeta primers. Libraries were prepared by immunoSEQ multiplex PCR; TCRdb keeps only in-frame clonotypes and omits some of them. The sample includes 110,000 or so clones, more than 80% of them seen just once. Germline V gene lookup returns CDR1 MGHRA and CDR2 YSYEKL. The CDR3 is 19 amino acids. J lost 3 bases, V lost 1 base, and 15 bases had no gene match. This clone was observed a few times. Its antigen is as yet unknown. A read error may be the cause here, since a much bigger clone is one base away. This receptor was obtained from a man aged 35 to 55 in good health and CMV-seronegative. The chain has TRBV4-1 and TRBJ2-7; the match to TRBD2 covers 10 bases. The material sequenced was PBMCs. CDR3 protein: CASSQGRASGSLEIYEQYF. As DNA, the CDR3 is TGCGCCAGCAGCCAAGGTAGGGCTAGCGGGAGTCTGGAGATCTACGAGCAGTACTTC.